A single sample is the source of the 7 T cell receptor beta chains below, sequenced in a study of T cell changes during pregnancy in multiple sclerosis. Data came from immunoSEQ multiplex PCR; TCRdb stores just in-frame clones and leaves some out. The profile shows approximately 13,000 clones, about nine tenths of them singletons. Sequences were derived from CD8+ T cells from peripheral blood mononuclear cells, sampled after pregnancy. The receptors stem from a female donor in good health, enrolled as a control in a pregnancy study.

Note on this clone: The sample has other DNA sequences that encode this CDR3 too. The chain couples TRBV6-1 to TRBJ2-1; TRBD2 aligns across 9 bases. From germline, CDR1 is MNHNS and CDR2 SASEGT. V lost 2 bases, J lost 1 base, and 0 bases stayed unmatched. The length of the CDR3 is 15 residues. The CDR3 here is CASSELAGSYNEQFF. The CDR3 nucleotides read TGTGCCAGCAGTGAACTAGCGGGATCCTACAATGAGCAGTTCTTC.

The V gene is TRBV7-2, the J gene TRBJ2-5; 8 bases fit TRBD1. Looked up from germline, CDR1 is SGHTA and CDR2 is FQGNSA. V trimming: 4 bases; J trimming: 5 bases; junction bases outside the gene matches: 9. This CDR3 has 15 residues. The CDR3 sequence is CASSSHGTGSETQYF. DNA of the CDR3: TGTGCCAGCAGCTCCCACGGGACAGGATCGGAGACCCAGTACTTC.

J is TRBJ2-7 and V is TRBV6-5; D is unclear. Germline lookup yields CDR1 MNHEY and CDR2 SVGAGI. The CDR3 sequence is 15 residues long. Deletions cut 2 bases from V and 0 bases from J, with 11 bases between. The CDR3 protein is CASSYKAASSYEQYF. The CDR3 coding sequence is TGTGCCAGCAGTTACAAGGCGGCAAGCTCCTACGAGCAGTACTTC.

V usage is TRBV28 and J usage is TRBJ2-3; TRBD2 agrees at 7 bases. The CDR3 runs to 14 residues. Germline assignment: CDR1 MDHEN and CDR2 SYDVKM. The junction had 4 bases not matched to a gene; V was cut back by 3 bases and J by 4 bases. The CDR3 DNA sequence: TGTGCCAGCAGTTTGAGGACTAGAGCAGATACGCAGTATTTT. Its protein product is CASSLRTRADTQYF. The full variable domain, with the rest looked up from reference TRBV28 and TRBJ2-3, is DVKVTQSSRYLVKRTGEKVFLECVQDMDHENMFWYRQDPGLGLRLIYFSYDVKMKEKGDIPEGYSVSREKKERFSLILESASTNQTSMYLCASSLRTRADTQYFGPGTRLTVL.

The genes are TRBV4-1 and TRBJ2-3, with TRBD2 matching over 7 bases. V dropped 5 bases and J dropped 8; count of bases not matched to a gene: 10. The germline gives CDR1 MGHRA, CDR2 YSYEKL. This CDR3 contains 14 residues. The CDR3 DNA follows: TGCGCCAGCAGCTATCCCGGGACTAACGGTACGCAGTATTTT. Residues: CASSYPGTNGTQYF.

The chain links TRBV4-1 to TRBJ1-4; TRBD1 aligns across 11 bases. Trimming at V came to 6 bases and at J to 6 bases, leaving 3 bases not matched to a gene. This CDR3 region has 14 residues. Germline lookup yields CDR1 MGHRA and CDR2 YSYEKL. CDR3: CASSTGQGDEKLFF. The CDR3 bases are TGCGCCAGCAGTACGGGACAGGGGGATGAAAAACTGTTTTTT.

V and J are TRBV4-3 and TRBJ2-1; 7 positions match TRBD2. This CDR3 contains 15 residues. V lost 1 base, J lost 6 bases, and 6 bases stayed unmatched. Germline-derived CDR1 and CDR2 are LGHNA and YSLEER. The CDR3 reads CASSQVLAAGNEQFF. The CDR3 region has the DNA TGCGCCAGCAGCCAAGTCCTAGCGGCGGGCAATGAGCAGTTCTTC.